The 5 T cell receptor beta chains below were found in one sample sequenced in a study of technical replicates of blood from several donors. Produced via immunoSEQ multiplex PCR; TCRdb's table is partial and in-frame only. The sample lists about 84,000 clones; approximately 97% were seen once. Sequenced: T cells isolated from PBMCs. The source of these receptors is a human donor in good health.

This clone is a singleton in its sample. V is TRBV28 and J is TRBJ1-4; no clear D. Germline V gene lookup returns CDR1 MDHEN and CDR2 SYDVKM. V was clipped by 5 bases and J by 3 bases, with 16 bases between them. The CDR3 runs 16 residues. The CDR3 DNA reads as TGTGCCAGCAGTCCCTCTCCCCGGGTCCCTAATGAAAAACTGTTTTTT. Protein sequence: CASSPSPRVPNEKLFF.

V usage is TRBV19 and J usage is TRBJ2-2; the D is unclear. Germline lookup yields CDR1 LNHDA and CDR2 SQIVND (reference sequence). The V and J ends lost 1 base and 7 bases respectively, with 7 bases between them. The CDR3 has 13 residues. In DNA form, the CDR3 reads TGTGCCAGTAGTATAGCGGTTTTCGGGGAGCTGTTTTTT. Translation: CASSIAVFGELFF.

About this clone: Other DNA sequences within the sample encode an identical CDR3. This CDR3 reads CASSRDRANEQFF. CDR3 bases: TGTGCCAGCAGCCGGGACAGGGCGAATGAGCAGTTCTTC. This rearrangement joins TRBV27 to TRBJ2-1; 9 positions agree with TRBD1. This CDR3 is 13 amino acids long. Trimming at V came to 6 bases and at J to 7 bases, leaving 4 bases not matched to a gene. Germline V gene data show CDR1 as MNHEY and CDR2 as SMNVEV (reference sequence).

The chain carries TRBV27 and TRBJ2-7, with no clear D. Germline CDR1 MNHEY, CDR2 SMNVEV (reference sequence). With 6 bases removed from V and 3 bases from J, the gap between germline ends came to 9 bases. This CDR3 has 12 amino acids. This chain's CDR3 is CASSPINYEQYF. CDR3 nucleotide sequence: TGTGCCAGCAGCCCTATAAACTACGAGCAGTACTTC.

This chain joins TRBV6-4 and TRBJ1-2, with TRBD1 as a possible D gene (6 bases). The V and J ends lost 5 bases and 4 bases respectively, with 14 bases between them. The CDR3 extends over 14 amino acids. Germline V lookup: CDR1 MRHNA, CDR2 SNTAGT. The CDR3 spells CASSQDSLSYGYTF. The CDR3 region has the DNA TGTGCCAGCAGTCAGGACAGCCTATCCTATGGCTACACCTTC.